These 17 T cell receptor beta chains share one sample of origin, sequenced in a study of neurological immune-mediated disorders. Time point given: technical triplicate 3. TCRdb reprocessed the 5' RACE reads with MiXCR, giving one entry per CDR3 protein. The sample yields some 48,000 distinct CDR3 sequences, about 22% seen once. Material: PBMCs. The receptors were sampled from a man between 60 and 75 years old with HTLV-1-associated myelopathy (HAM/TSP).

This clonotype was recorded at least ten times. The chain links TRBV3-1 to TRBJ1-4, with TRBD1 as a possible D gene (5 bases). Germline CDR1 reads LGHDT; CDR2 reads YNNKEL (reference sequence). This CDR3 contains 13 residues. V was cut by 3 bases and J by 8 bases, with 10 bases left in between. The CDR3 region has the DNA TGTGCCAGCAGCCAGGGGGTTTGGGAAAAACTGTTTTTT. This encodes CASSQGVWEKLFF.

This chain joins TRBV7-9 and TRBJ2-2; no clear D. This CDR3 region has 12 residues. The germline V gene encodes CDR1 SEHNR and CDR2 FQNEAQ (reference sequence). The V end lost 7 bases, the J end lost 7 bases, and 10 bases lay between the germline ends. The CDR3 sequence: CASIPFGGELFF. CDR3 bases: TGTGCCAGCATCCCTTTCGGCGGGGAGCTGTTTTTT.

This clonotype was counted many times. The chain uses TRBV25-1 and TRBJ1-2; D is ambiguous. The CDR3 has 13 residues. Trimming cost V 5 bases and J 7 bases, with 14 bases left between them. Per germline, CDR1 MGHDK and CDR2 SYGVNS. CDR3 DNA: TGTGCCAGCAGTCGTGAGGAAGGAGGTGGCTACACCTTC. It codes for CASSREEGGGYTF.

This clonotype has a count of ten or more. This chain joins TRBV9 and TRBJ2-1; no clear D gene. The CDR3 runs to 14 residues. Trimming stripped 4 bases from V and 4 bases from J, with 12 bases between. From germline, CDR1 is SGDLS and CDR2 YYNGEE. CDR3 DNA: TGTGCCAGCAGCTCCGGACGTCTTTACAATGAGCAGTTCTTC. It encodes CASSSGRLYNEQFF.

The sample holds many counts of this clonotype. This chain connects TRBV24-1 to TRBJ2-1; 7 nucleotides align to TRBD1. Germline lookup yields CDR1 KGHDR and CDR2 SFDVKD. The CDR3 covers 16 residues. With V trimmed by 4 bases and J by 8 bases, 13 bases remained unmatched. This CDR3 reads CATSDRDRALGYEQFF. The DNA of the CDR3 is TGTGCCACCAGTGACCGGGACAGAGCCCTGGGGTATGAGCAGTTCTTC.

This clonotype was counted at least ten times. The chain carries TRBV12-3 or TRBV12-4 and TRBJ1-1, with D possibly matching TRBD1 (6 bases). This CDR3 region has 14 residues. Deletions cut 6 bases from V and 1 base from J, with 12 bases between. This CDR3 reads CASSPGTQNTEAFF. DNA for the CDR3: TGTGCCAGCAGCCCCGGGACACAGAACACTGAAGCTTTCTTT.

At least ten counts were recorded for this clonotype. V usage is TRBV20-1 and J usage is TRBJ2-1; perhaps TRBD2 as D (5 bases). Germline assignment: CDR1 DFQATT and CDR2 SNEGSKA (reference sequence). The germline V and J ends were trimmed by 0 bases and 2 bases, with 11 bases remaining between them. The CDR3 sequence is 15 residues long. In DNA, the CDR3 is TGCAGTGCTAGAGATGCAGCGGCGCCCTACAATGAGCAGTTCTTC. Protein product: CSARDAAAPYNEQFF.

The rearrangement links TRBV27 to TRBJ1-4; no definite D call. From germline, CDR1 is MNHEY and CDR2 SMNVEV (reference sequence). The CDR3 length is 15 residues. Trimming pared 4 bases from V and 3 bases from J, leaving 12 bases between. The CDR3 DNA sequence: TGTGCCAGCAGTTCGGCCCGACGGTCTAATGAAAAACTGTTTTTT. As protein: CASSSARRSNEKLFF.

At least ten counts were recorded for this clonotype. This rearrangement joins TRBV11-2 to TRBJ2-2; D is unresolved. V was pared by 1 base and J by 3 bases, with 3 bases between. The CDR3 extends over 13 amino acids. Germline CDR1 reads SGHAT; CDR2 reads FQNNGV. The DNA of the CDR3 is TGTGCCAGCAGCTTAGTGTACACCGGGGAGCTGTTTTTT. This translates into CASSLVYTGELFF.

This clonotype came up many times. The V call is TRBV28, the J call TRBJ2-1, with a weak D call TRBD2 (5 bases). Per germline, CDR1 MDHEN and CDR2 SYDVKM. The CDR3 is made up of 15 amino acids. V shed 2 bases and J shed 4 bases, with 12 bases lying between them. DNA of the CDR3: TGTGCCAGCAGTTTAGCGGACTCCGTATACAATGAGCAGTTCTTC. This gives the protein CASSLADSVYNEQFF.

Many counts were recorded for this clonotype. This rearrangement joins TRBV20-1 to TRBJ2-3, with a weak D call TRBD2 (6 bases). The germline gives CDR1 DFQATT, CDR2 SNEGSKA (reference sequence). Trimming took 4 bases from V and 6 from J, leaving 20 bases between them. The CDR3 covers 15 residues. CDR3 sequence: CSATQLGRSQDTQYF. The CDR3 DNA follows: TGCAGTGCTACACAACTAGGGAGGAGCCAGGATACGCAGTATTTT.

This clonotype occurred many times. This chain connects TRBV7-2 to TRBJ1-3, with D possibly being TRBD1 (6 bases). The CDR3 is 15 amino acids. CDR1 is SGHTA, CDR2 FQGNSA, per germline. V lost 4 bases to trimming and J lost 1 base, with 11 bases between them. The CDR3 nucleotides are TGTGCCAGCAGCTCTATGGGACAATCTGGAAACACCATATATTTT. This translates into CASSSMGQSGNTIYF. Based on the CDR3 plus reference TRBV7-2 and TRBJ1-3, the full variable domain is GAGVSQSPSNKVTEKGKDVELRCDPISGHTALYWYRQSLGQGLEFLIYFQGNSAPDKSGLPSDRFSAERTGGSVSTLTIQRTQQEDSAVYLCASSSMGQSGNTIYFGEGSWLTVV.

This clonotype was counted ten times or more. This chain joins TRBV10-3 and TRBJ1-2, with D possibly matching TRBD1 (6 bases). This CDR3 has 14 residues. Trimming shortened V by 3 bases and J by 4 bases, and 12 bases separated the two germline ends. In germline, CDR1 is ENHRY, CDR2 SYGVKD. For the CDR3, the DNA is TGTGCCATCAGTGACGGGGGACACCTCTATGGCTACACCTTC. It encodes CAISDGGHLYGYTF.

At least ten counts were recorded for this clonotype. The V gene is TRBV14, the J gene TRBJ1-6; 7 bases fit TRBD1. V lost 0 bases, J lost 10 bases, and 3 bases stayed unmatched. The germline V gene has CDR1 SGHDN and CDR2 FVKESK. There are 14 residues in the CDR3. CDR3 in amino acids: CASSQDRGGSPLHF. In DNA, the CDR3 is TGTGCCAGCAGCCAAGACAGGGGGGGATCACCCCTCCACTTT. The entire variable domain, with the rest obtained from reference TRBV14 and TRBJ1-6, is as follows: EAGVTQFPSHSVIEKGQTVTLRCDPISGHDNLYWYRRVMGKEIKFLLHFVKESKQDESGMPNNRFLAERTGGTYSTLKVQPAELEDSGVYFCASSQDRGGSPLHFGNGTRLTVT.

This clonotype has a count of ten or more. The chain employs TRBV5-1 and TRBJ2-1; 8 nucleotides line up with TRBD2. The CDR3 covers 14 residues. V dropped 2 bases and J dropped 5; count of bases not matched to a gene: 3. Germline CDR1 and CDR2: SGHRS and YFSETQ. CDR3 nucleotides: TGCGCCAGCAGCTTATCGGGACTAGACAATGAGCAGTTCTTC. Protein: CASSLSGLDNEQFF.

This clonotype was observed a handful of times. The chain employs TRBV14 and TRBJ1-4; weak D call: TRBD1 (5 bases). The CDR3 contains 16 residues. Deletions cut 2 bases from V and 3 bases from J, with 13 bases between. The germline gives CDR1 SGHDN, CDR2 FVKESK. As DNA, the CDR3 is TGTGCCAGCAGCCAACTAGGGGCCGGGGCTAATGAAAAACTGTTTTTT. Amino acid sequence: CASSQLGAGANEKLFF.

This clonotype was recorded many times. The genes are TRBV29-1 and TRBJ1-1, with 10 nucleotides matching TRBD1. V shed 4 bases and J 5 bases; nucleotides not matched to a gene: 4. Germline assignment: CDR1 SQVTM and CDR2 ANQGSEA. CDR3 length: 13 amino acids. The DNA of the CDR3 is TGCAGCGTTGTGGGACAGGGGTTTACTGAAGCTTTCTTT. Its protein is CSVVGQGFTEAFF.